This TCR beta chain was obtained from a study of metastatic and nonmetastatic thyroid tumors. The wider study: Thyroid patients, malignant and benign, had repertoires compared across blood and tumor or nodule tissue. Study outcomes and limitations: Benign nodules were reported to have significantly lower TCR beta diversity than malignant thyroid tumors, in blood and tumor.

Every patient was untreated before thyroid surgery. This clone was detected ten times or more. Its antigen is currently unknown. As processed by the authors: In papillary thyroid cancer, a distant-metastasis classifier was built using CDR3 differences across clinicopathological groups. TCRdb recomputed clones from the PCR reads via MiXCR. Clone size and V and J calls follow TCRdb, not the original study. The profile shows about 90,000 clones, roughly 8.6% of them singletons. The ends were cut back, 5 bases at V and 5 bases at J, with 7 bases in the middle. This CDR3 has 12 amino acids. Germline V gene data show CDR1 as KGHSH and CDR2 as LQKENI.

J is TRBJ1-3 and V is TRBV18; D is uncertain. This receptor was obtained from a female donor with papillary thyroid cancer or a benign thyroid nodule (not recorded which). Some clones in this sample may be carry-over from other donors' samples. Sequenced: blood. CDR3 DNA sequence: TGTGCCAGCTCAGACACCCGAAACACCATATATTTT. Protein product: CASSDTRNTIYF.